This T cell receptor beta chain was identified in a study of cytomegalovirus exposure and HLA in healthy donors (dated by TCRdb to about 2017). Regarding the complete study: According to an earlier analysis of 550 to 700 of the donors, some 170 million T cells yielded roughly 100 million unique TCR beta sequences and approximately 280 Gb of sequence data. Five DR-DQ haplotypes were handled as single units for association and clustering because linkage in the cohort was strong. A separate validation cohort of roughly 110 different subjects was used in addition to the roughly 670-subject first cohort. To predict cytomegalovirus infection status, the study brought together high-throughput TCR immunosequencing, statistical association of individual TCRs with disease status, and machine learning. The study profiled the T cell repertoires of hundreds of subjects by immunosequencing and related them to cytomegalovirus serostatus. Donor age, sex, ethnicity and CMV serostatus were collected together with the repertoire data. To study patterns of TCR occurrence, a later analysis re-analyzed previously published TCR beta repertoires from more than 550 donors and added high-resolution HLA genotyping. The study was designed to test whether signatures of past pathogen exposure could be identified by cataloging public T cell receptors. An early release that covered some 640 HLA-typed donors contained 250 to 350 gigabases of sequencing data and 70 million to 100 million unique TCR sequences. To decide whether each TCR beta V gene segment behaved as functional or pseudogenic, an earlier analysis of approximately 600 of the donors relied on high-throughput TCR beta sequencing. Rather than using new phenotypic data, the later analysis identified candidate immune exposures from TCR beta sequences and from how often those sequences occurred across donors. Class I and class II HLA loci were covered by the typing at four-digit resolution. Typing coverage varied by locus: roughly 629-630 donors for A, B, C, DRB1 and DQB1; approximately 520 for DQA1; about 570 for DPA1; roughly 450 for DPB1. The genetic ancestry cluster associated with self-reported Caucasian donors included around four fifths of the roughly 400 genotyped donors. A later genetic analysis used genome-wide SNP genotypes for 398 of the 666 donors, treating that subset as a discovery cohort. On average, roughly 240,000 unique TCR beta nucleotide sequences were sequenced per donor among some 430 genotyped donors of the cohort, with 15% to 20% of those sequences being non-productive. Every discovery cohort repertoire had been produced on one sequencing platform.

General study outcomes and caveats: The authors suggested that the approach could potentially be generalized to other disease states and immunological phenotypes. When HLA alleles, especially DR and DQ, strongly co-occurred, TCR associations were difficult to assign to individual alleles. A later analysis reported that several top co-occurrence clusters appeared linked to parvovirus B19, influenza, CMV and Epstein-Barr virus. In a later analysis, TCR association rates were found to vary across HLA loci, with the most associated TCRs seen for DRB1 alleles and the fewest for HLA-C alleles. In an earlier analysis of 587 of the donors, most TCR beta V segments were observed in productive rearrangements about 87% or about 30% of the time, broadly matching IMGT annotations. Because HLA typing was unavailable for some donors at each locus, only the typed subset was used in association tests. The classifier was reported to diagnose cytomegalovirus status with high specificity and sensitivity in both the original and validation cohorts. Three of the identified cytomegalovirus-associated TCR beta chains were confirmed in vitro to be specific for cytomegalovirus antigens. The cohort was sequenced for TCR beta chains only, and without alpha or paired-chain data the features that could be detected were limited. The study gave a list of about 170 TCR beta chains associated with cytomegalovirus. In a later genetic analysis, a missense DCLRE1C variant was associated with V-gene and J-gene trimming of TCR beta chains, and the association was replicated in an independent cohort. CMV serostatus was the only immune exposure information available for the cohort. In a later analysis, most CMV-associated TCR beta chains were found to appear HLA-restricted, with HLA associations seemingly driven largely by CMV exposure. Some IMGT-functional V segments, including TRBV6-2 and TRBV6-3, could not be told apart with the 87-base-pair reads, so those segments were excluded. Compared with equally common non-associated chains, HLA-associated TCR beta chains in a later analysis were more clonally expanded and had lower generation probabilities. Compared with the roughly 720-donor mean, donors in an Asian-associated ancestry cluster had fewer N-insertions in productive TCRs, according to a later genetic analysis. A later analysis associated about 16,000 TCR beta sequences with specific HLA alleles at a false discovery rate of 0.05. A cluster of highly shared sequence variants was judged likely to be a technical artifact of the sequencing pipeline. A further reported finding was that TCR beta sequences accurately predicted the HLA-A and HLA-B alleles for most subjects in the first cohort. Sequencing depth was assumed to be roughly uniform across donors in the presence/absence analyses, though that assumption may not hold. Approximately 18 rarely observed V segments, including chromosome 9 orphons, were excluded from the earlier analysis of approximately 500 of the donors because counts were too low. Correlated functional status among segregating V segments might be attributable to linkage disequilibrium, but an unknown experimental factor could not be ruled out. Most TCR sequences were seen in very few donors, while some public TCRs were found in many individuals.

The germline V gene gives CDR1 as SGHRS and CDR2 as YFSETQ. The CDR3 holds 13 amino acids from the cysteine to the phenylalanine. CDR3 DNA only is kept here, 39 bases in frame from base 1. V is clipped by 2 bases and J by 5 bases, and the sequence between their germline boundaries is 8 bases long. Library generation was performed with the immunoSEQ multiplex PCR assay. For the multiplex PCR, a mixture combining 60 forward primers for TCR Vbeta segments and 13 reverse primers for TCR Jbeta segments was used. The CDR3 region of rearranged TCR beta genes was amplified from genomic DNA with a multiplex PCR assay. Amplified TCR beta libraries were sequenced as 87-base-pair reads on the Illumina HiSeq System. Per the source publication's procedure: Across the roughly 600 repertoires, a later analysis counted tens of millions of unique TCR beta chains, around 10 million of which were shared by at least two donors. To remove PCR and sequencing errors, raw reads were error-corrected and collapsed into unique sequences using a nearest-neighbor algorithm that merged closely related sequences. Alignment of CDR3 sequences to IMGT reference sequences was used to assign V, D and J gene segments. For a sequence to be retained, at least a six-nucleotide match to both a V gene segment and a J gene segment was required. A rearrangement was called productive if the CDR3 had no stop codons and remained in frame with V and J, and every other rearrangement was called non-productive. Following IMGT convention, CDR3 was defined as the stretch from the second conserved V-encoded cysteine to the conserved J-encoded phenylalanine. In an earlier analysis of more than 550 of the donors, sequences lacking an unambiguous match to a single V gene segment were excluded. An earlier analysis of several hundred of the donors classified V segments as functional when productive rearrangements were above 56.7% and as segregating when the standard deviation between donors was above 5%. To diagnose cytomegalovirus status from the catalog of TCR beta chain sequences, a statistical classification framework was built. In a later analysis, V and J genes were assigned by comparing TCR nucleotide sequences against IMGT/GENE-DB human TR gene sequences. A later analysis assigned CDR3 sequences and most-parsimonious VDJ recombination scenarios with the TCRdist pipeline. In a later analysis, each TCR beta chain was defined by its CDR3 amino acid sequence together with its V-gene family, and reads lacking a unique V-gene family were excluded. A later analysis removed roughly 590 highly shared, low-generation-probability nucleotide sequences to deal with suspected cross-contamination and a sequencing artifact. A later analysis calculated a clonal expansion index for each public chain from normalized within-repertoire ranks of inferred template counts. Generation probabilities in a later analysis came from a VDJ recombination model fitted to out-of-frame rearrangements, and those results were checked against IGoR. In a later analysis, hypergeometric tests were used to score TCR-TCR, TCR-HLA and TCR-CMV co-occurrence, with a repertoire-size bias correction applied to TCR pairs. A later analysis estimated false discovery rates by permuting HLA or CMV assignments 20 times. In a later analysis, co-occurring TCRs were grouped using DBSCAN, and TCRdist sequence similarity was added for clustering within HLA-allele-positive subsets. Repertoires with fewer than 30,000 or more than 120,000 public chains, plus five repertoires with anomalous nucleotide sharing, were excluded from co-occurrence clustering. The clones in this table, taken by TCRdb from immuneACCESS, are in-frame only. Not every clone is retained; where verified, under half of the shortfall comes from an unresolved V gene, and the cause of the rest is unknown. The V and J calls and clone size are taken from that table; D and trimming were inferred from the DNA. This sample holds approximately 110,000 clones; approximately 81% were observed only once. Around 1.2% of the sample comes from the top ten.

This clone was seen a single time. Its antigen has not been determined. No base qualities exist here, and no much larger clone lies one base off it. In total, fewer than 750 healthy bone marrow donors made up the cohort. At the time of sampling, all cohort members were nominally healthy, though unrecorded immune exposures were likely present. The donor tested CMV seronegative and was one of the 352 seronegative cohort members. A peripheral blood sample was collected from each donor, and TCR beta sequencing was performed on peripheral blood mononuclear cells. Genomic DNA was extracted from the blood cell samples with the Qiagen DNeasy Blood Extraction Kit.

The sequence joins TRBV5-1 to TRBJ2-1; the D gene identity is not certain. Specimen: PBMCs. The source is a man between 25 and 39 years old in good health and CMV-seronegative. The nucleotide sequence is given as TGCGCCAGCAGCTTAGGCAGGAACAATGAGCAGTTCTTC. Its amino acids are CASSLGRNNEQFF.